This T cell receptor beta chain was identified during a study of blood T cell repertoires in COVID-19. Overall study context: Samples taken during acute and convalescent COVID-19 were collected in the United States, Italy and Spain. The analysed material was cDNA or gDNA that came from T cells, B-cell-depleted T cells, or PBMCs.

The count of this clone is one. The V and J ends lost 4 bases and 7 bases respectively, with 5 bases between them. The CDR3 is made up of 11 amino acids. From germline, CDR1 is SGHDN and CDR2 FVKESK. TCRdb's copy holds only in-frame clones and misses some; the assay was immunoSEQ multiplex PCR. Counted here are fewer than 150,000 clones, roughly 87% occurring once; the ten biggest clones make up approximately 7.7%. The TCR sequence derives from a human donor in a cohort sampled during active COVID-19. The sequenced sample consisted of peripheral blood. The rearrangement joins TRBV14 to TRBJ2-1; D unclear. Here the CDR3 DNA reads TGTGCCAGCAGCCGACAAAATGAGCAGTTCTTC. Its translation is CASSRQNEQFF.